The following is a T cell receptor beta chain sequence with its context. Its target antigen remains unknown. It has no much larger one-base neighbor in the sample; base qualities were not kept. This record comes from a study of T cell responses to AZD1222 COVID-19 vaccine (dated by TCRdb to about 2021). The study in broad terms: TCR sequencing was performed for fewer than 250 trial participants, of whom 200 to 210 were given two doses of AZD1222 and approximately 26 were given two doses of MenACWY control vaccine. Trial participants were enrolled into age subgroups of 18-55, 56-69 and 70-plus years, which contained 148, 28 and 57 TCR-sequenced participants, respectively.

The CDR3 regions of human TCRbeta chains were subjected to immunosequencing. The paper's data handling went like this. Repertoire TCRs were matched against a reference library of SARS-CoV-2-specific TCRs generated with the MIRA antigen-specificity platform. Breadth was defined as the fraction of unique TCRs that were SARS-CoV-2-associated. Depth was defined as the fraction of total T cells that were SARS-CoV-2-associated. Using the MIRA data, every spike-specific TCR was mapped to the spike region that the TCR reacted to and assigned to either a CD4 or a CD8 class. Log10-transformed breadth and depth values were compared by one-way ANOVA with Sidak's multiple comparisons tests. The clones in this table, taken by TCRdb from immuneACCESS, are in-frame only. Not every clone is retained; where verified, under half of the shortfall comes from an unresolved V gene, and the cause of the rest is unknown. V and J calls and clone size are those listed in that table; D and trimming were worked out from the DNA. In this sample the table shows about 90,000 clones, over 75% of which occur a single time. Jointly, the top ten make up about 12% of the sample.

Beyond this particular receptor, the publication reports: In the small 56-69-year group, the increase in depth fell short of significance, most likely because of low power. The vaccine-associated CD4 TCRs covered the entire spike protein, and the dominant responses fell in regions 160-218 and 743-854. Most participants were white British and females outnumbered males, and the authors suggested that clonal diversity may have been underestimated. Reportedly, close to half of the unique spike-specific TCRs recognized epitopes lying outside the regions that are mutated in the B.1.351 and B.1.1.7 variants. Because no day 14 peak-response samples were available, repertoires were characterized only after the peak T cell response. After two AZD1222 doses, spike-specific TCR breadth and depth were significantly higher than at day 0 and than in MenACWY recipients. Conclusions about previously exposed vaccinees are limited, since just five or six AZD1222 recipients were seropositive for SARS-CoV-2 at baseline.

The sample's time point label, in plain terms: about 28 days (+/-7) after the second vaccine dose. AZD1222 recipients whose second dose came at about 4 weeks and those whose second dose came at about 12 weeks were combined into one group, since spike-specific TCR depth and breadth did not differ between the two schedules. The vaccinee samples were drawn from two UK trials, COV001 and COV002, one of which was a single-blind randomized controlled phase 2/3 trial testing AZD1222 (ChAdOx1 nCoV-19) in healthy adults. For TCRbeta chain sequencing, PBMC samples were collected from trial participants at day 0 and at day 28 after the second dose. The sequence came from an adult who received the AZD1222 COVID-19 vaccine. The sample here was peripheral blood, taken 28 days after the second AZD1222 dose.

The DNA sequence is TGTGCCAGCAGTTTTCCTTCCTACAATGAGCAGTTCTTC. It specifies CASSFPSYNEQFF. The rearrangement combines TRBV6-1 with TRBJ2-1, with the D gene not clear enough to name. Looking up the germline V gene yields CDR1 MNHNS and CDR2 SASEGT. The CDR3 has 13 amino acids, counting the end cysteine and phenylalanine. Only CDR3 DNA is held: 39 bases, read in frame from base 1. Trimming at the junction amounts to 5 bases on V and 1 base on J, and the germline ends lie 6 bases apart.